This TCR beta chain was profiled in a study of T-cell reconstitution after alpha-beta-depleted transplantation in children. Study-wide points: When one year had passed after transplant, most T-cell counts and diversity came from newly produced T cells. About two months after transplant, alpha-beta T cells reportedly came from several hundred expanded graft clones. Recipient T cells and thymic progenitors that survived were the source of the high TCRbeta diversity seen at day 60 in some patients.

This sample's TCRbeta library carried unique molecular identifier barcodes. One entry per CDR3 protein results from TCRdb running MiXCR on the PCR reads. Of approximately 50,000 distinct CDR3 sequences listed, 5.5% to 7.5% are singletons. The CDR3 consists of 14 residues. The ends were cut back, 1 base at V and 3 bases at J, with 10 bases in the middle. Per the germline V gene, CDR1 is SEHNR and CDR2 is FQNEAQ (reference sequence). This clonotype was detected many times. No antigen is known for it. The starting material was PBMCs, mostly from graft donor cells, obtained 60 days after TCRalphabeta/CD19-depleted stem cell transplant. This chain links TRBV7-9 with TRBJ2-7; D unresolved. The sequence came from a female patient aged 2-9 years who had a stem cell transplant for aplastic anemia, so the T cells may come from the graft donor. The CDR3 DNA is TGTGCCAGCAGCTTAGACGGTGGGGTCTACGAGCAGTACTTC. It specifies CASSLDGGVYEQYF.